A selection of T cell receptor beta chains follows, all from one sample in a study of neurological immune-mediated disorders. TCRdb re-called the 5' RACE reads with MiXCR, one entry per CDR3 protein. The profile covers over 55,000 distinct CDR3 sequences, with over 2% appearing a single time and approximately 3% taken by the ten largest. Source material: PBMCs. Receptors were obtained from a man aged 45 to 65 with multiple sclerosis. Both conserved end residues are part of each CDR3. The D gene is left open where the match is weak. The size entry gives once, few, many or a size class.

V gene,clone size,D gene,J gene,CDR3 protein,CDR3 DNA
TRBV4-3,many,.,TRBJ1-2,CASSQQPHYGYTF,TGCGCCAGCAGCCAACAACCGCACTATGGCTACACCTTC
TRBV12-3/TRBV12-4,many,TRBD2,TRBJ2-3,CASSSRLATGADTQYF,TGTGCCAGCAGTTCCCGACTAGCAACTGGCGCAGATACGCAGTATTTT
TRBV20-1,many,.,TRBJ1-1,CSARQGMNTEAFF,TGCAGTGCGAGGCAGGGAATGAACACTGAAGCTTTCTTT
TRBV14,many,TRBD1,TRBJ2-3,CASSQRTGNTDTQYF,TGTGCCAGCAGCCAAAGGACAGGGAACACAGATACGCAGTATTTT
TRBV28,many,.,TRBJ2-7,CASSSPTSTYEQYF,TGTGCCAGCAGTTCGCCGACTAGTACGTACGAGCAGTACTTC
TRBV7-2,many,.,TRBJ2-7,CASSIYGTSEQYF,TGTGCCAGCAGCATATATGGGACTTCCGAGCAGTACTTC
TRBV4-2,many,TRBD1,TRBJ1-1,CASSQVGTVNTEAFF,TGTGCCAGCAGCCAAGTAGGGACAGTTAACACTGAAGCTTTCTTT
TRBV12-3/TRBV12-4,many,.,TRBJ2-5,CASRLKPSLGAAQYF,TGTGCCAGCAGGTTAAAGCCCAGTCTTGGCGCGGCCCAGTACTTC
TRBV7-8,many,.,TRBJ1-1,CASVYLTGNTEAFF,TGTGCCAGCGTTTACCTAACAGGGAACACTGAAGCTTTCTTT
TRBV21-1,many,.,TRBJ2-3,CASTEGGGADTQYF,TGTGCCAGCACCGAGGGGGGGGGAGCGGATACGCAGTATTTT
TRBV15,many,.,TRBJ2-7,CAIGELYEQYF,TGTGCCATTGGGGAATTATACGAGCAGTACTTC
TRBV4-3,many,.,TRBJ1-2,CASSQAQGIHGYTF,TGCGCCAGCAGCCAAGCTCAGGGGATCCATGGCTACACCTTC